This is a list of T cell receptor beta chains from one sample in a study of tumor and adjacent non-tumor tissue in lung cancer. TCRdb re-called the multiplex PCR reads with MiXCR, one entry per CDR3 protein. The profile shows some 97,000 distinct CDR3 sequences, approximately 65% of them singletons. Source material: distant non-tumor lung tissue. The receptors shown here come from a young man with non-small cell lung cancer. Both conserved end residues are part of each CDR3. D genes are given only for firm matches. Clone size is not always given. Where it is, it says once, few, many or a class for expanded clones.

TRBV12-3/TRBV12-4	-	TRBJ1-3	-	TGTGCAAGCGCTTTAATTATGGCAGCCGGAAACACCATATATTTT	CASALIMAAGNTIYF
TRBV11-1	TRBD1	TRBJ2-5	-	TGTTCCAGCAGCTCCGACAGGGAGACTCAGTACTTC	CSSSSDRETQYF
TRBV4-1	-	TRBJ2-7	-	TGCGCCAGCAGCCAAGCCTGGTTATTCTACGAGCAGTACTTT	CASSQAWLFYEQYF
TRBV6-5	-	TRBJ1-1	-	TGTGCCAACAGCAAGACAAGGGTTAGGACTGAAGCTTTCTTT	CANSKTRVRTEAFF
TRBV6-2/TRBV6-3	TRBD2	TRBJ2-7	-	TGTGCCAGCAGTTACTCCGGACTAGCGGGAGGCCCTTCTCTCTATGGGCAGTACTTC	CASSYSGLAGGPSLYGQYF
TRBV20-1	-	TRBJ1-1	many	TGCAGTGTTCCAGGGACCACTGAAGCTTTCTTT	CSVPGTTEAFF
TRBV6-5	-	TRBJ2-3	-	TGTACCAGCAGCCTTAGCGGTGGCACGACAGATACGCAGTATTTT	CTSSLSGGTTDTQYF
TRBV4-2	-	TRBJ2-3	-	TGTGCCAGCAGCCATCGGACTAGGGGGGACACAGATACGCAGTATTTT	CASSHRTRGDTDTQYF
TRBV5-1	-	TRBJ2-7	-	TGCGCCAGCAGCTTGGACATCTCCTACGAGCAGTACTTC	CASSLDISYEQYF
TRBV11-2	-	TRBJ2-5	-	TGTGCCAGCAGGGGGCGGGGCCCCCAAGAGACCCAGTACTTC	CASRGRGPQETQYF
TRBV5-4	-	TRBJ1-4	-	TGTGCCAACAGCTTGAGGAGCGAAAAACTGTTTTTT	CANSLRSEKLFF
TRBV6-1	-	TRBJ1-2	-	TGTGCCAGCAGTGTGACTGGGAAGAACTATGGCTACGCCTTC	CASSVTGKNYGYAF
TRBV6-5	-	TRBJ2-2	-	TGTGCCAGCAGTTACTCGCTCGGGGAGCCGTTCTTC	CASSYSLGEPFF
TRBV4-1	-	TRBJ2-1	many	TGCGCCAGCAGCGGAGACAGGTACAATGAGCAGTTCTTC	CASSGDRYNEQFF
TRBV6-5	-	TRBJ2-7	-	TGTGCCGGCAGATACTCTACAGGGAGGTACGAGCAGTACTTC	CAGRYSTGRYEQYF
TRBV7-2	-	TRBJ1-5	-	TGTGCCAGCAGCGTAAACCCTAATCAGCCCCAGCATTTT	CASSVNPNQPQHF
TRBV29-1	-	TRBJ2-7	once	TGCAGCGTTGAAGTCGGGGTAGGCGAGCAGTACTTC	CSVEVGVGEQYF
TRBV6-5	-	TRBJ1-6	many	TGTGCCAGCAGTGTTTCCCCCAATTCACCCCTCCACTTT	CASSVSPNSPLHF
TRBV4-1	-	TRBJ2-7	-	TGCGCCAGCAGCCAAGTTCACGAGCAGTACTTC	CASSQVHEQYF
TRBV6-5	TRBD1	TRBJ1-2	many	TGTGCCAGCAGTTACTTTACCGGGACAGCCGAGGGCTATGGCTACACCTTC	CASSYFTGTAEGYGYTF
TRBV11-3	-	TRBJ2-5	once	TGTGTCAGCAGCTTAGAGGCACAAGAGACCCATTACTTC	CVSSLEAQETHYF
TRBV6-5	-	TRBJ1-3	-	TGTGCCGGCACTTACTCGTCGGGGAGCTCTGGAAACACCATATATTTT	CAGTYSSGSSGNTIYF
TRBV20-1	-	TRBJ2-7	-	TGCAGTGTCAGCGCGGGACAAGGTTTTCCTTACGAGCAGTACTTC	CSVSAGQGFPYEQYF
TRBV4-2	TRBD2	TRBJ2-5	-	TGTGCCAGCAGCCAAGGTCAGGGCAGGGAGGGAGAGACTCGGTACTTC	CASSQGQGREGETRYF
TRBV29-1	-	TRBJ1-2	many	TGCAGCGTTGCTCGGGCGAACTATGGCTACACCTTC	CSVARANYGYTF
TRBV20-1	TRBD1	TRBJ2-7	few	TGCAGTGCTAGAAACCTCCTACCACCAACAGGGGATTCCTCCTACGAGCAGTACTTC	CSARNLLPPTGDSSYEQYF
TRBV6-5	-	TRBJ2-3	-	TGTGCCAGCAATTACTCGTTGCTAGCAACAGATACGCAGTGTTTT	CASNYSLLATDTQCF
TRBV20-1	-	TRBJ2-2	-	TGCAGTGCCCCTAGACACGGAGGAAACACCGGGGACCTGTTTTTT	CSAPRHGGNTGDLFF
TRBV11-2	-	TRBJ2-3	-	TGTGCCATCAGGCTAGGACAGAGGGGGGATACGCAGTATTTT	CAIRLGQRGDTQYF
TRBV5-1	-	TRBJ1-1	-	TGCGCCAGCACCTTGGTTAGGGGCACTGAAGCTTTCTTT	CASTLVRGTEAFF
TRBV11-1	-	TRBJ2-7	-	TGTGCCAGCAGAGCGGACATGTCCGTCGAGCCGGACTTC	CASRADMSVEPDF
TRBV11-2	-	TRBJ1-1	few	TGTGCCAGCAGCTCGAGGGGAGTGGACACTGAAGCTTTCTTT	CASSSRGVDTEAFF
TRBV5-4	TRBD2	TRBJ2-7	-	TGTACCAGCAGCCGGACTAGCGGGAGTGTCGAGCTGTACTTC	CTSSRTSGSVELYF
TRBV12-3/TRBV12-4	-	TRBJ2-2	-	TGTGCCAGCAGACTTGGGGGGGCTAGCACCGGGGAAATGTTTTTT	CASRLGGASTGEMFF
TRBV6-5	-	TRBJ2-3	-	TGTGCCAGCAGACGCACGATGCTCGGGAGTCGACATCTTAAGGCAGATACGCACTATTTT	CASRRTMLGSRHLKADTHYF
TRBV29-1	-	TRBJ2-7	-	TGCAGCGTTGTCCTGACCCCTGACTACGAGCAGTACTTC	CSVVLTPDYEQYF
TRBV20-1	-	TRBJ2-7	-	TGCAGTGCTACACGGACCGGCAACGTAACCTACGAGCGGTACTTC	CSATRTGNVTYERYF
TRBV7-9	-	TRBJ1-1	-	TGTGCCAGCAGCTTAGGGCTCAGGGCCGGCACTGAAGCTTTCTTT	CASSLGLRAGTEAFF
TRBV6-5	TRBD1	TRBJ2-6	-	TGTGCCAGCAGCTCCGAGACAGGGGGCAACTCTGGGGCCAACGTCCTGAGTTTC	CASSSETGGNSGANVLSF
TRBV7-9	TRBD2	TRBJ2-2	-	TGTGCCAGCAGCGGACTAGCGGGAGACGGGGAGCTGTTTTTT	CASSGLAGDGELFF
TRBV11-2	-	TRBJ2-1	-	TGTGCCAGTACCCCCGGAGCGGGTAATAATGAGCAGTTCTTC	CASTPGAGNNEQFF